These 10 T cell receptor beta chains were sequenced from one sample in a study of cytomegalovirus exposure and HLA in healthy donors. The PCR employed 60 Vbeta primers together with 13 Jbeta primers. Repertoires were generated with immunoSEQ multiplex PCR, while TCRdb's copy carries only in-frame clones and drops some. The repertoire holds some 150,000 clones, roughly 77% seen once, with approximately 8% in the top ten. Sequenced input: PBMCs. These receptors were obtained from a man under 40 in good health and CMV-seropositive.

The J gene is TRBJ2-3, the V gene TRBV27; D is perhaps TRBD1 (6 bases). This CDR3 region has 17 residues. V shed 3 bases and J shed 5 bases, with 21 bases lying between them. From germline, CDR1 is MNHEY and CDR2 SMNVEV (reference sequence). Written as DNA, the CDR3 is TGTGCCAGCAGTTTGAACCGAGCTAGCCTCAGGGGAGATACGCAGTATTTT. Protein product: CASSLNRASLRGDTQYF.

The V call is TRBV29-1, the J call TRBJ2-7; D is perhaps TRBD1 (5 bases). The length of the CDR3 is 13 residues. Germline loops: CDR1 SQVTM, CDR2 ANQGSEA. V was clipped by 7 bases and J by 2 bases, with 15 bases between them. The CDR3 loop reads CSAVDPGPYEQYF. The DNA of the CDR3 is TGCAGCGCTGTGGACCCAGGGCCCTACGAGCAGTACTTC.

This rearrangement joins TRBV5-8 to TRBJ2-2, with D maybe TRBD1 (6 bases). Germline-derived CDR1 and CDR2 are SGHTS and YDEGEE. CDR3 length: 15 amino acids. Trimming pared 5 bases from V and 9 bases from J, leaving 20 bases between. The CDR3 nucleotides read TGTGCCAGCAGTAAGACGGGACATTCCGACCGGGAGCTGTTTTTT. It codes for CASSKTGHSDRELFF. The variable domain in full, completed from reference TRBV5-8 and TRBJ2-2, reads EAGVTQSPTHLIKTRGQQATLRCSPISGHTSVYWYQQALGLGLQFLLWYDEGEERNRGNFPPRFSGRQFPNYSSELNVNALELEDSALYLCASSKTGHSDRELFFGEGSRLTVL.

J is TRBJ2-1 and V is TRBV5-1; D unresolved. CDR3 length: 15 residues. Germline values: CDR1 SGHRS, CDR2 YFSETQ. V dropped 0 bases and J dropped 4 bases, with 11 bases sitting between them. The CDR3 loop is CASSLAEIAYNEQFF. CDR3 coding DNA: TGCGCCAGCAGCTTGGCCGAGATAGCTTACAATGAGCAGTTCTTC.

The J gene is TRBJ2-5, the V gene TRBV6-5, with D tentatively TRBD2 (6 bases). Gene TRBJ2-7 matches the end of the DNA better, so the J call may be wrong. Germline V gene sequence: CDR1 MNHEY, CDR2 SVGAGI. This CDR3 spans 15 amino acids. CDR3 DNA: TGTGCCAGCAGTTATTCCAGGGACTGGGGGTACGAGCAGTACTTC. It specifies CASSYSRDWGYEQYF.

This chain uses TRBV7-2 with TRBJ2-5; 7 bases fit TRBD2. Germline lookup yields CDR1 SGHTA and CDR2 FQGNSA. V lost 5 bases and J lost 7; bases outside the gene matches: 7. CDR3 length: 13 amino acids. Here the CDR3 DNA reads TGTGCCAGCAGCCCAGGGAGGGGAGGGACCCAGTACTTC. Its translation: CASSPGRGGTQYF. Together with reference TRBV7-2 and TRBJ2-5, the CDR3 gives the full variable domain: GAGVSQSPSNKVTEKGKDVELRCDPISGHTALYWYRQSLGQGLEFLIYFQGNSAPDKSGLPSDRFSAERTGGSVSTLTIQRTQQEDSAVYLCASSPGRGGTQYFGPGTRLLVL.

This clone turned up a few times. The same CDR3 is also encoded by other DNA sequences in this sample. The chain has TRBV30 and TRBJ1-4; 7 nucleotides agree with TRBD1. V lost 4 bases, J lost 1 base, and 0 bases stayed unmatched. Looked up from germline, CDR1 is GTSNPN and CDR2 is SVGIG (reference sequence). The CDR3 has 13 amino acids. In DNA form, the CDR3 reads TGTGCCTGGAACAGGGGAACTAATGAAAAACTGTTTTTT. Protein: CAWNRGTNEKLFF.

This chain links TRBV5-1 with TRBJ2-1, with 10 bases lining up with TRBD2. Per the germline V gene, CDR1 is SGHRS and CDR2 is YFSETQ. The V segment lost 4 bases and the J segment 4 bases; nucleotides outside the gene matches: 5. The CDR3 runs 15 residues. CDR3 DNA: TGCGCCAGCAGCCGGACTAGCGGCATTTACAATGAGCAGTTCTTC. Translated: CASSRTSGIYNEQFF.

This sequence joins TRBV27 and TRBJ1-5; 7 positions match TRBD1. The CDR3 length is 14 residues. CDR1 is MNHEY and CDR2 is SMNVEV in the germline V gene (reference sequence). The V gene end was trimmed by 6 bases and the J gene end by 3 bases; junction bases not matched to a gene: 5. This CDR3 reads CASSPGTVNQPQHF. CDR3 coding DNA: TGTGCCAGCAGCCCCGGGACAGTCAATCAGCCCCAGCATTTT.

The chain couples TRBV5-6 to TRBJ1-3; D is possibly TRBD1 (5 bases). This CDR3 has 15 amino acids. Trimming took off 3 bases at V and 4 bases at J, with 14 bases between the two ends. The germline gives CDR1 SGHDT, CDR2 YYEEEE. The CDR3 region is CASSSPGLMGNTIYF. DNA of the CDR3: TGTGCCAGCAGCTCACCGGGACTAATGGGAAACACCATATATTTT.